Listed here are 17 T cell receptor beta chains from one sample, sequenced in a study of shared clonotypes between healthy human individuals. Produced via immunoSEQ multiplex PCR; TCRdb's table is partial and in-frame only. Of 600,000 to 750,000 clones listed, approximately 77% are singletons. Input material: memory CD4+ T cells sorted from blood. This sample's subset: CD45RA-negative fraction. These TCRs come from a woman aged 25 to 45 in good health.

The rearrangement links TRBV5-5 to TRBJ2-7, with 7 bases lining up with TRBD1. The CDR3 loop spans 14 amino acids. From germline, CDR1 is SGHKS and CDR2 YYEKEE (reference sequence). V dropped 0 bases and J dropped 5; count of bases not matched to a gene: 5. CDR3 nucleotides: TGTGCCAGCAGCTTGGCCACAGGGGATGACGAGCAGTACTTC. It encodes CASSLATGDDEQYF.

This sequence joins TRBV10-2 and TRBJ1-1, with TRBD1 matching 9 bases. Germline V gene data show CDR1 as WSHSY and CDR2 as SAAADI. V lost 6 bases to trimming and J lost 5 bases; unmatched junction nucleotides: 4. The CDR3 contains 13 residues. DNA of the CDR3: TGCGCCAGCAGGAACAGGGGGCGGACTGAAGCTTTCTTT. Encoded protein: CASRNRGRTEAFF.

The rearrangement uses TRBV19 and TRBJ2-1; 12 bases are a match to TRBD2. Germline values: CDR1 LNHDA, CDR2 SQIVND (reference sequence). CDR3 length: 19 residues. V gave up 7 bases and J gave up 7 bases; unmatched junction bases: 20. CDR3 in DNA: TGTGCCAGTACCTCCCTAGCGGGAGGGTCTACGTCAACGATTAATGAGCAGTTCTTC. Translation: CASTSLAGGSTSTINEQFF.

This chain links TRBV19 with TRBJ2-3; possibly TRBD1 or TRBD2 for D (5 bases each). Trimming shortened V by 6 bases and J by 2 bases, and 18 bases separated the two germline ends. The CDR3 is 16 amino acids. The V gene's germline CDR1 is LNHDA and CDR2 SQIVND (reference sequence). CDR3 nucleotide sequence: TGTGCCAGTAGATCCAAACGGGGACCCATCACAGATACGCAGTATTTT. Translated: CASRSKRGPITDTQYF.

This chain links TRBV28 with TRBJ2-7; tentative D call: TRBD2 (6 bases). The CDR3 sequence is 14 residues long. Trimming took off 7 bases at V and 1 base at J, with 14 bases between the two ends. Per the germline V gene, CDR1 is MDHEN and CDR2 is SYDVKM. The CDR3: CASTRGTASYEQYF. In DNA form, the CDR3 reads TGTGCCAGCACCCGCGGGACGGCTTCCTACGAGCAGTACTTC.

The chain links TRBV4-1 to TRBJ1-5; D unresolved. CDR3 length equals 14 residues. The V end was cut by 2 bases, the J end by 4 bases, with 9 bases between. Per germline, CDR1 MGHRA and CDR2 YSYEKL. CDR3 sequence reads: CASSQLGRNQPQHF. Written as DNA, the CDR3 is TGCGCCAGCAGCCAATTGGGCAGAAATCAGCCCCAGCATTTT.

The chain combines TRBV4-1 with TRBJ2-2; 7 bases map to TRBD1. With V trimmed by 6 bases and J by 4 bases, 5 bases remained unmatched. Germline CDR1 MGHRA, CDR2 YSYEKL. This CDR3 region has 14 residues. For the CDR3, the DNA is TGCGCCAGCAGGCTTCCAGGGGGCACCGGGGAGCTGTTTTTT. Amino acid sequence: CASRLPGGTGELFF.

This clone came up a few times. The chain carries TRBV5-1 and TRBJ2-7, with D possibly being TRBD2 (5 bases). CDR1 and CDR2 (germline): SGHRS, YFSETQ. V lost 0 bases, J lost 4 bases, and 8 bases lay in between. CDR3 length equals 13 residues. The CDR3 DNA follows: TGCGCCAGCAGCTTGGTGGCGGGTTACGAGCAGTACTTC. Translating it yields CASSLVAGYEQYF.

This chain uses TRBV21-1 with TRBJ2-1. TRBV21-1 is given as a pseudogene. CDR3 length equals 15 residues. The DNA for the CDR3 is TGTGCCAGCAGCCCCCTAGAGGGGCAGAAGAATGAGCAGTTCTTC. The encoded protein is CASSPLEGQKNEQFF.

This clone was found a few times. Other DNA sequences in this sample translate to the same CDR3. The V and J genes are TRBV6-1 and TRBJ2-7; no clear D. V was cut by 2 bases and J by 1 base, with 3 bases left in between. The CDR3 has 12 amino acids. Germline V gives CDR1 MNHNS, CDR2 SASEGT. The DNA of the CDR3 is TGTGCCAGCAGTGAAACTTCCTACGAGCAGTACTTC. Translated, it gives CASSETSYEQYF.

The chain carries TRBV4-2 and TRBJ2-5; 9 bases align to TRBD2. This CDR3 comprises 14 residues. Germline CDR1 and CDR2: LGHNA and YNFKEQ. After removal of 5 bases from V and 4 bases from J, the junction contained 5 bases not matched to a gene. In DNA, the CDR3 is TGTGCCAGCAGCTTGGGCGGGAGGGGAGAGACCCAGTACTTC. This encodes CASSLGGRGETQYF.

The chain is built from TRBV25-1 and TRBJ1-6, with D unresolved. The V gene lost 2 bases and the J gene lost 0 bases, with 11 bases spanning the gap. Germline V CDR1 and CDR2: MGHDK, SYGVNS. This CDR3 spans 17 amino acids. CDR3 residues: CASSERTSSSYNSPLHF. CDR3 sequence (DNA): TGTGCCAGCAGTGAACGGACGTCGAGCTCCTATAATTCACCCCTCCACTTT. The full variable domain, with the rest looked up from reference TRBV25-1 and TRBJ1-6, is EADIYQTPRYLVIGTGKKITLECSQTMGHDKMYWYQQDPGMELHLIHYSYGVNSTEKGDLSSESTVSRIRTEHFPLTLESARPSHTSQYLCASSERTSSSYNSPLHFGNGTRLTVT.

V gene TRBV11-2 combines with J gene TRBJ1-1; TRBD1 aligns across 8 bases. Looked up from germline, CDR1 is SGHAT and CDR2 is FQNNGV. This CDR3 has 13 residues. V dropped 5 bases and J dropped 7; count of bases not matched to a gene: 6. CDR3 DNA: TGTGCCAGCAGCACAGGGGGGGGGTATGAAGCTTTCTTT. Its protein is CASSTGGGYEAFF.

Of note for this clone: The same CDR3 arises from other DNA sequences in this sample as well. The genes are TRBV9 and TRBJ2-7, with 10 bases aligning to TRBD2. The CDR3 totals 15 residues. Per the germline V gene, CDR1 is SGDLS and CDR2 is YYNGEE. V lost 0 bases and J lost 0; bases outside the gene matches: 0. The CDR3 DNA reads TGTGCCAGCAGCGTAGGGACTAGCGGCTCCTACGAGCAGTACTTC. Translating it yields CASSVGTSGSYEQYF.

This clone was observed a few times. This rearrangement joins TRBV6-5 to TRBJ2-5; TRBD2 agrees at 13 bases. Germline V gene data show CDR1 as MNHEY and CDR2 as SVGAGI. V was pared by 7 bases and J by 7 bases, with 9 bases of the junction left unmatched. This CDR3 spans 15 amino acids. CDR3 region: CASIGLAGVHSTQYF. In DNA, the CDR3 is TGTGCCAGCATAGGACTAGCGGGAGTTCACTCGACCCAGTACTTC.

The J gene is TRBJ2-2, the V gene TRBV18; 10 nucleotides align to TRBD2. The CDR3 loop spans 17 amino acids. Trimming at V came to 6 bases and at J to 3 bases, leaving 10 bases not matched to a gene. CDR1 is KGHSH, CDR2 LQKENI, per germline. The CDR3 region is CASSLNSLAGDTGELFF. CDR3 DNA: TGTGCCAGCTCCCTCAACTCTCTAGCGGGAGACACCGGGGAGCTGTTTTTT.

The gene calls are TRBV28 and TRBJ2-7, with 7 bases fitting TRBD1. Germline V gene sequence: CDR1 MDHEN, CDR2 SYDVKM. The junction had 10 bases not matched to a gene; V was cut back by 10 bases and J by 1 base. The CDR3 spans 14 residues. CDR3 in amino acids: CATAHRQGSYEQYF. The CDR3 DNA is TGTGCCACCGCCCACCGACAGGGTTCCTACGAGCAGTACTTC.